The 10 T cell receptor beta chains presented below share a single source sample, sequenced in a study of cytomegalovirus exposure and HLA in healthy donors. Researchers ran the PCR with 60 Vbeta and 13 Jbeta primers. TCRdb's copy holds only in-frame clones and misses some; the assay was immunoSEQ multiplex PCR. Of more than 90,000 clones listed, approximately 78% were seen once; the top ten hold roughly 23%. Material for sequencing was PBMCs. The origin of the receptors is a young man in good health and CMV-seropositive.

The CDR3 region has the DNA TGTGCCAGCAGCCTAGGGGGGGGGCAAGAGACCCAGTACTTC. Translation gives CASSLGGGQETQYF. This rearrangement joins TRBV7-3 to TRBJ2-5, with D possibly matching TRBD2 (7 bases). V lost 5 bases and J 2 bases, leaving 12 bases between the germline ends. This CDR3 is built from 14 residues. The germline CDR1 and CDR2 sequences are SGHTA and FQGTGA. The whole variable domain, filled in from reference TRBV7-3 and TRBJ2-5, reads GAGVSQTPSNKVTEKGKYVELRCDPISGHTALYWYRQSLGQGPEFLIYFQGTGAADDSGLPNDRFFAVRPEGSVSTLKIQRTERGDSAVYLCASSLGGGQETQYFGPGTRLLVL.

The J gene is TRBJ1-1, the V gene TRBV28; 7 bases agree with TRBD1. V gave up 5 bases and J gave up 11 bases; unmatched junction bases: 8. The CDR3 is 12 amino acids. CDR1 MDHEN and CDR2 SYDVKM come from the germline V gene. The CDR3 nucleotides are TGTGCCAGCAGTGAACCGGGACAGTTGGCTTTCTTT. Translating gives CASSEPGQLAFF.

The gene calls are TRBV5-1 and TRBJ1-6; D is undetermined. The germline V gene has CDR1 SGHRS and CDR2 YFSETQ. The CDR3 covers 14 residues. The V and J ends lost 0 bases and 10 bases respectively, with 11 bases between them. The CDR3 DNA is TGCGCCAGCAGCTTGGCCGAGAGAGGGTCACCCCTCCACTTT. This codes for CASSLAERGSPLHF.

The chain uses TRBV5-1 and TRBJ1-5, with 7 bases matching TRBD1. The CDR3 consists of 15 residues. Germline assignment: CDR1 SGHRS and CDR2 YFSETQ. V was clipped by 1 base and J by 4 bases; unmatched bases: 5. The chain's CDR3 is CASSLSAGGNQPQHF. The CDR3 nucleotides read TGCGCCAGCAGCTTGAGCGCAGGGGGGAATCAGCCCCAGCATTTT.

V and J are TRBV10-3 and TRBJ1-3; TRBD1 aligns across 10 bases. Germline V CDR1 and CDR2: ENHRY, SYGVKD. The CDR3 extends over 14 amino acids. The V gene end was trimmed by 4 bases and the J gene end by 7 bases; junction bases not matched to a gene: 4. The CDR3 region is CAISGQGASNTIYF. In DNA form, the CDR3 reads TGTGCCATCAGTGGACAGGGGGCGAGTAACACCATATATTTT.

This clone was seen only a few times. The rearrangement uses TRBV9 and TRBJ1-2, with TRBD1 matching over 10 bases. Germline V gene lookup returns CDR1 SGDLS and CDR2 YYNGEE. V was pared by 4 bases and J by 6 bases, with 9 bases of the junction left unmatched. The CDR3 length is 15 residues. CDR3 sequence reads: CASSPQMGTGDGYTF. CDR3 DNA sequence: TGTGCCAGCAGCCCCCAGATGGGGACAGGGGATGGCTACACCTTC.

The chain links TRBV11-2 to TRBJ2-7, with 8 bases identical to TRBD1. The V segment lost 3 bases and the J segment 5 bases; nucleotides outside the gene matches: 12. The germline CDR1 and CDR2 sequences are SGHAT and FQNNGV. The CDR3 extends over 16 amino acids. The CDR3 region is CASSLFRTGNGNEQYF. The CDR3 region has the DNA TGTGCCAGCAGCTTGTTCAGGACAGGGAACGGGAACGAGCAGTACTTC.

This clone was seen just once. Other DNA sequences of this sample code for an identical CDR3. The genes are TRBV5-4 and TRBJ2-2; TRBD2 matches at 8 bases. The CDR3 is 15 residues long. The germline V gene encodes CDR1 SGHNT and CDR2 YYREEE (reference sequence). V trimming: 5 bases; J trimming: 4 bases; junction bases outside the gene matches: 7. The CDR3 sequence is CASRQTGTSTGELFF. CDR3 sequence (DNA): TGTGCCAGCAGACAAACCGGGACTAGCACCGGGGAGCTGTTTTTT.

V usage is TRBV11-2 and J usage is TRBJ2-2, with D perhaps matching TRBD2 (5 bases). The CDR3 contains 13 residues. CDR1 is SGHAT and CDR2 is FQNNGV in the germline V gene. Deletions cut 5 bases from V and 4 bases from J, with 8 bases between. The CDR3, as DNA: TGTGCCAGCAGCCGGGGTTCCACCGGGGAGCTGTTTTTT. This gives the protein CASSRGSTGELFF.

The chain couples TRBV7-9 to TRBJ2-5; 7 bases align to TRBD1. This CDR3 is built from 14 residues. Losses at the gene ends were 4 bases for V and 4 bases for J; bases not matched to a gene: 6. The germline V gene has CDR1 SEHNR and CDR2 FQNEAQ (reference sequence). The CDR3 DNA is TGTGCCAGCAGCTCAACCGGGACAGCAGAGACCCAGTACTTC. This sequence encodes CASSSTGTAETQYF.